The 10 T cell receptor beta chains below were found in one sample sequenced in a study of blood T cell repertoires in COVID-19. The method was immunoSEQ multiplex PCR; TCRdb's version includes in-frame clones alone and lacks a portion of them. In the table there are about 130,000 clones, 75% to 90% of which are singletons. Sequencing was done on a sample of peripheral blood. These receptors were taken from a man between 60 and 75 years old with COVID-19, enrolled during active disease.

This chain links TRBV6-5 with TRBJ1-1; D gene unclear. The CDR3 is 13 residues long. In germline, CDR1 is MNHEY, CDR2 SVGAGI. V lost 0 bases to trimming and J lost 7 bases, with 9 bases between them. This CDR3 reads CASSYSSEGEAFF. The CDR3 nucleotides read TGTGCCAGCAGTTACTCTTCCGAGGGTGAAGCTTTCTTT.

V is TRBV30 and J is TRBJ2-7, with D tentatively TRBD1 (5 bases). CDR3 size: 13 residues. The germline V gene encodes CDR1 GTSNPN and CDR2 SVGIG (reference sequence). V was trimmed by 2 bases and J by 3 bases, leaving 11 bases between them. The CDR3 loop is CAWSPSGFYEQYF. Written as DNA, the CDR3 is TGTGCCTGGAGTCCGTCAGGGTTCTACGAGCAGTACTTC.

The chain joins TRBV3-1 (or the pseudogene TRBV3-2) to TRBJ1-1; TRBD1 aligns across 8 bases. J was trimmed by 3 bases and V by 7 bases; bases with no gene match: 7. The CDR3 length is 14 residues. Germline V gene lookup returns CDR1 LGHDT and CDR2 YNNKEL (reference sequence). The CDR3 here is CASTHLTGDTEAFF. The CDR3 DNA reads TGTGCCAGCACCCACTTGACAGGGGACACTGAAGCTTTCTTT.

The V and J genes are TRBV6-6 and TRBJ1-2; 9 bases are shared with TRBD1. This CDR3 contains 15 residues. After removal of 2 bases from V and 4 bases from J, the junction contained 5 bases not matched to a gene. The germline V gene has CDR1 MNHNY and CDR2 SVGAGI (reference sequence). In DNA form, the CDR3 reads TGTGCCAGCAGTTACACGGGACAGGGTGGCTATGGCTACACCTTC. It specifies CASSYTGQGGYGYTF.

CDR3 sequence reads: CASSGTGPGNTIYF. CDR3 nucleotide sequence: TGTGCCAGCAGTGGGACAGGGCCTGGAAACACCATATATTTT. The chain is built from TRBV28 and TRBJ1-3; 9 bases are shared with TRBD1. The CDR3 has 14 residues. The V gene end was trimmed by 5 bases and the J gene end by 2 bases; junction bases not matched to a gene: 1. CDR1 MDHEN and CDR2 SYDVKM come from the germline V gene.

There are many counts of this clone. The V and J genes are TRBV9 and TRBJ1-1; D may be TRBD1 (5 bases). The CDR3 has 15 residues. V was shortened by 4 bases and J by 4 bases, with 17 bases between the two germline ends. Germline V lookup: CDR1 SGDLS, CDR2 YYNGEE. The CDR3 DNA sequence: TGTGCCAGCAGCCCCCACGTGGCGGGGGGCACTGAAGCTTTCTTT. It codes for CASSPHVAGGTEAFF.

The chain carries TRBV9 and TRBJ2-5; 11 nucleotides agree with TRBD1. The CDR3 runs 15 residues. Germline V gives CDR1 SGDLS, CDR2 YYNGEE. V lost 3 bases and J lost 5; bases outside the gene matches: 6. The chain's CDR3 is CASSGRTGGFETQYF. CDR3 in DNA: TGTGCCAGCAGCGGACGGACAGGGGGCTTCGAGACCCAGTACTTC. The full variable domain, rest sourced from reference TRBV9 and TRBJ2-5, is DSGVTQTPKHLITATGQRVTLRCSPRSGDLSVYWYQQSLDQGLQFLIQYYNGEERAKGNILERFSAQQFPDLHSELNLSSLELGDSALYFCASSGRTGGFETQYFGPGTRLLVL.

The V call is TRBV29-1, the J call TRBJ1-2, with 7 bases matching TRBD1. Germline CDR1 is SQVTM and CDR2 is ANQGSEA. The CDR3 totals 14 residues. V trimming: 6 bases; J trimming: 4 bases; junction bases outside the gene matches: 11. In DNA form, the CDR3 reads TGCAGCGTCGGGAGTCAGGGGGTCGGCTATGGCTACACCTTC. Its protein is CSVGSQGVGYGYTF.

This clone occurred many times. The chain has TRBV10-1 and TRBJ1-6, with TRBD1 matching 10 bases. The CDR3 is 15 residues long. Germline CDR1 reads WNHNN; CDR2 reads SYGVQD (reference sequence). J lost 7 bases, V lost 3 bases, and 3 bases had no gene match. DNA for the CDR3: TGCGCCAGCAGTGAAGGGACAGGGGCCAATTCACCCCTCCACTTT. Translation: CASSEGTGANSPLHF.

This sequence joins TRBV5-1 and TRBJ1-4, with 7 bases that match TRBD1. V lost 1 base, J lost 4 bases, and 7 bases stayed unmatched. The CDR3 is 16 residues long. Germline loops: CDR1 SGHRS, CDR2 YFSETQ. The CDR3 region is CASSLTVGQNNEKLFF. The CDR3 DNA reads TGCGCCAGCAGCTTGACCGTGGGACAGAATAATGAAAAACTGTTTTTT. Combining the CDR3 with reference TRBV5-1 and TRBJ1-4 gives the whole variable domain KAGVTQTPRYLIKTRGQQVTLSCSPISGHRSVSWYQQTPGQGLQFLFEYFSETQRNKGNFPGRFSGRQFSNSRSEMNVSTLELGDSALYLCASSLTVGQNNEKLFFGSGTQLSVL.